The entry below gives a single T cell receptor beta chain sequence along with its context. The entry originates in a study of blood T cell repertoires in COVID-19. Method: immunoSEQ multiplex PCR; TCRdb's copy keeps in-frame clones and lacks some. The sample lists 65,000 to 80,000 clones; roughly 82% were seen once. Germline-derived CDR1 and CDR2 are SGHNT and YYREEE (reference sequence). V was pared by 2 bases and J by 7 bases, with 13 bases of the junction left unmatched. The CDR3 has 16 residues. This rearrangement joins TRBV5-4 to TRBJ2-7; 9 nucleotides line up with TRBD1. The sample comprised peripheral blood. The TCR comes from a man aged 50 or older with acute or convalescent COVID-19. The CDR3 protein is CASSLVGGTGFSEQYF. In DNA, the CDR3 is TGTGCCAGCAGCTTAGTGGGAGGGACAGGGTTTTCAGAGCAGTACTTC.